The T cell receptor (beta chain) described here comes from a study of response to subunit inactivated influenza vaccine. Overall study results and limits: T cells newly recruited by each seasonal influenza vaccination are few, the authors suggested.

TCRdb processed the RT-PCR reads anew with MiXCR; each CDR3 protein has one entry. The table includes a few hundred thousand distinct CDR3 sequences, approximately 15% detected once. Germline loops: CDR1 SGHTA, CDR2 FQGNSA. The CDR3 contains 17 residues. V was clipped by 5 bases and J by 3 bases; unmatched bases: 11. As for this clonotype: What it binds is unknown.

J is TRBJ2-3 and V is TRBV7-2, with 10 nucleotides matching TRBD2. Sequencing used PBMCs from blood, obtained 11 to 12 days after vaccination. This clonotype was sampled from a man aged 45-60 years who received an inactivated influenza vaccine. DNA for the CDR3: TGTGCCAGCAGCCGACTGCCGGGACTAGCGATAACAGATACGCAGTATTTT. This translates into CASSRLPGLAITDTQYF.